This T cell receptor beta chain came from a study of CD8 T cells in Susac syndrome. Study information: Treatment at blood withdrawal was none, corticosteroids, or intravenous immunoglobulin alone in Susac syndrome patients.

Reverse transcription of about 0.45 to 1 ug RNA used random hexamers. Across 54 Vbeta and 13 Jbeta, immunoSEQ multiplex PCR amplified TCR beta CDR3. MiXCR, run by TCRdb on the immunoSEQ multiplex PCR reads, gives a single entry per CDR3 protein. The profile shows 95,000 to 150,000 distinct CDR3 sequences, 96% of them singletons. Looked up from germline, CDR1 is LGHDT and CDR2 is YNNKEL (reference sequence). This CDR3 contains 13 residues. Germline trimming cut 1 base from V and 10 bases from J; bases unmatched to any gene: 0. Sequencing of TCR beta was performed on blood CD8+ T cells and on blood CD4+ T cells.

The receptor was isolated from a human donor with Susac syndrome. Sequenced input: CD4+ T cells from PBMCs. J is TRBJ2-1 and V is TRBV3-1; 11 bases are a match to TRBD2. The CDR3 nucleotides read TGTGCCAGCAGCCAAGTAGCGGGAGGGGAGCAGTTCTTC. Protein: CASSQVAGGEQFF.